This T cell receptor beta chain was retrieved from a study of beta chain features in type 1 diabetes (dated by TCRdb to the late 2010s). Regarding the study in general: No differences in mean age, gender distribution, total cell number or subset yield were found between patients and healthy donors. Across all samples, some 100,000,000 sorted cells were examined, and cell number per subset correlated strongly with RNA yield. In the study, TCRB repertoires of sorted circulating CD4+ T cell subsets from recently diagnosed type 1 diabetes patients were compared with those of matched healthy donors. Regulatory and stem cell-like memory subsets were obtained from only 8 patients and roughly eight healthy donors, while naive and central memory subsets were obtained from all 30 or so donors. General study outcomes and caveats: At VDJ recombination sites, patients with type 1 diabetes made fewer insertions and deleted more nucleotides, a pattern implying thymic rearrangement abnormalities. A moderate but significant shortening of TCRB CDR3 length was observed in type 1 diabetes patients in all four CD4+ subsets. Shorter templates might be favored by PCR, yet because patient and control samples were amplified and corrected together, any such skew would affect both groups equally. Naive, central memory and regulatory TCRB repertoires appeared to be more similar among patients than among healthy donors. HLA sub-analyses involved small numbers of individuals, so any influence of HLA type on TCRB rearrangement remained unresolved. Because cDNA rather than genomic DNA was sequenced, highly expressing activated cells could have been over-represented, although no difference in activation and CD3 levels was found between groups.

Each donor gave one peripheral blood draw, averaging approximately 110 mL, which was collected into heparinised tubes. Naive, central memory, regulatory and stem cell-like memory CD4+ T cells were sorted on a BD FACSAria II using a panel including CD45RO, CCR7, CD25, CD127, CD95 and CD27. Every sorted population had a purity above 95%. PBMCs were isolated immediately by Lymphoprep density gradient centrifugation and stained directly without culture. Samples were stained and sorted in pairs, with one healthy donor and one patient per experiment, so that batch effects were minimized. The High Capacity cDNA Reverse Transcription Kit was used to reverse transcribe all of the isolated RNA, meaning that expressed TCRB transcripts were what got sequenced. Naive, central memory and regulatory T cell samples underwent deep immunoSEQ sequencing, averaging about 3.57 million total reads per sample. Sorted cells were lysed in RLT buffer, and RNA was extracted using DNase-treated RNeasy Micro or Mini kits according to cell number. Each cell subset was processed on its own to prevent cross-contamination, while patient and healthy donor samples were processed together. The immunoSEQ multiplex PCR was used to amplify TCRB sequences from cDNA, generating 87-bp fragments that spanned the CDR3 region. Sequencing of the amplicons was performed on the Illumina HiSeq platform. The study's own analysis went as follows. Synthetic template baselines were used to correct PCR bias computationally, reads within Hamming distance 2 were collapsed, and singletons that could not be merged were discarded. By aligning reads against IMGT, V, D and J genes, CDR3 length, and insertions or deletions at six rearrangement sites were assigned. Clonotype counts were normalized to sorted cell number within each subset before computing true diversity and Gini coefficients with the tcR R package. The overlap coefficient, calculated on TCRB nucleotide sequences, was used to quantify repertoire sharing. Imported from immuneACCESS, the table was reduced by TCRdb to in-frame sequences with V and J called. These copies leave out some clones; in studies compared against another copy, an unresolved V gene accounts for under half, and the cause of the remainder is not known. Clone size and V and J calls were adopted from that table, with D and trimming inferred from the DNA. The sample includes over 100,000 clones, with over 15% observed a single time. Of the sample, over 2% falls within the top ten clones.

Turning to this clone: Its antigen is not yet known. A read error may account for a junction end that differs from germline.

The germline V gene specifies KGHSH as CDR1 and LQKENI as CDR2. The CDR3 measures 14 amino acids from cysteine to phenylalanine. Kept here is only the CDR3 DNA, which spans 42 bases and is read in frame from base 1. The sequence joins TRBV18 to TRBJ2-7, with the identity of the D gene unclear. The sequenced sample was central memory CD4+ T cells from blood. The sequence was obtained from a man aged 30 to 45 with type 1 diabetes. The CDR3 here reads CASAPPGSPYEQYF. The bases are TGTGCCAGCGCACCGCCCGGGTCCCCCTACGAGCAGTACTTC.